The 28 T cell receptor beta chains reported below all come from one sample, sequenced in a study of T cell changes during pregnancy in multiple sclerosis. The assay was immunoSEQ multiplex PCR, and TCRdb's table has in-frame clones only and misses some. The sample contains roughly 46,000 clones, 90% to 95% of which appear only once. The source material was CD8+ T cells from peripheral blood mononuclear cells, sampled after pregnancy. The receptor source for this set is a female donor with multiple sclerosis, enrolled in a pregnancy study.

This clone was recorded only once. Here the CDR3 reads CASSHLSGELFF. CDR3 bases: TGCGCCAGCAGCCATCTATCCGGGGAGCTGTTTTTT. The rearrangement joins TRBV4-1 to TRBJ2-2; no clear D gene. The germline V and J ends were trimmed by 3 bases and 6 bases, with 5 bases remaining between them. The V gene's germline CDR1 is MGHRA and CDR2 YSYEKL. CDR3 length equals 12 residues.

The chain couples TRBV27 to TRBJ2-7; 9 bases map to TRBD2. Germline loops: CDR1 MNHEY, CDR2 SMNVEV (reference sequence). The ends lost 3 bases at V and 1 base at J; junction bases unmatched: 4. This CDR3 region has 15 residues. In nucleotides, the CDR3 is TGTGCCAGCAGTTTTTCAGCGGGAGGTTCCTACGAGCAGTACTTC. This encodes CASSFSAGGSYEQYF.

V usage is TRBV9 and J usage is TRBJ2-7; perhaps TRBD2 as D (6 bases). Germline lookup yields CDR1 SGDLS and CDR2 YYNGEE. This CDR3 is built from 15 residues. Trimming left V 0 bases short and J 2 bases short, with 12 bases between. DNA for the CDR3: TGTGCCAGCAGCGTAGAAACGGGAGACCCCTACGAGCAGTACTTC. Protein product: CASSVETGDPYEQYF.

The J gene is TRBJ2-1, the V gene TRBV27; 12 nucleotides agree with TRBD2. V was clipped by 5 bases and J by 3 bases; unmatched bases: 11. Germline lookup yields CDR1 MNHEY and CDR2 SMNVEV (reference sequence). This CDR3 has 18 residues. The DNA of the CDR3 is TGTGCCAGCAGTAATAGACTAGCGGGAGAAAAGGACTACAATGAGCAGTTCTTC. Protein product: CASSNRLAGEKDYNEQFF.

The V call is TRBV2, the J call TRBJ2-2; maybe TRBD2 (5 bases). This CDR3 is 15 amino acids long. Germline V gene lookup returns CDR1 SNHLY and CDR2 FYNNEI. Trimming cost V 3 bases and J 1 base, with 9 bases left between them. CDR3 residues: CASSEFGGNTGELFF. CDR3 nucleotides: TGTGCCAGCAGTGAGTTCGGAGGGAACACCGGGGAGCTGTTTTTT.

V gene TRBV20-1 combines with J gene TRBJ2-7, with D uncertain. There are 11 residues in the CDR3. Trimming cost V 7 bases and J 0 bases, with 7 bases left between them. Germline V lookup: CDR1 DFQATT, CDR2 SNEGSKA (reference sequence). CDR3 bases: TGCAGTGTTTTCAGCTCCTACGAGCAGTACTTC. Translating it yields CSVFSSYEQYF.

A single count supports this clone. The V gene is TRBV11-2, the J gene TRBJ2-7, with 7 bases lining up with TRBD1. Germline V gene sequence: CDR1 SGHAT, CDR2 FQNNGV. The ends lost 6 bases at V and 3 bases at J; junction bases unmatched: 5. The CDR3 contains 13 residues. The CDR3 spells CASSTGAFYEQYF. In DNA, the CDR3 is TGTGCCAGCAGTACAGGGGCTTTCTACGAGCAGTACTTC.

Here the CDR3 reads CASSLNDKSSYEQYF. In DNA form, the CDR3 reads TGCGCCAGCAGCCTGAACGACAAATCCTCCTACGAGCAGTACTTC. The genes are TRBV4-1 and TRBJ2-7, with D unresolved. The CDR3 totals 15 residues. The V end lost 4 bases, the J end lost 0 bases, and 13 bases lay between the germline ends. Germline assignment: CDR1 MGHRA and CDR2 YSYEKL.

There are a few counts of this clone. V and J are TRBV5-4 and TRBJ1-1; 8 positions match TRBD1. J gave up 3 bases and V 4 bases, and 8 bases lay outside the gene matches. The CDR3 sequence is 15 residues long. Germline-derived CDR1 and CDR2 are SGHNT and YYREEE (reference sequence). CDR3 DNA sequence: TGTGCCAGCAGCCCTCGGACAGGGAGGGACACTGAAGCTTTCTTT. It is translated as CASSPRTGRDTEAFF.

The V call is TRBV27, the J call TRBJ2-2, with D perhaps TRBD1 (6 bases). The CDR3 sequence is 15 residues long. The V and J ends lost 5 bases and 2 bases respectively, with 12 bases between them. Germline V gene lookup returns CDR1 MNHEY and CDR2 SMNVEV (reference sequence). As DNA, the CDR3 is TGTGCCAGCAGTCTCGGGACACTAAACACCGGGGAGCTGTTTTTT. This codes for CASSLGTLNTGELFF.

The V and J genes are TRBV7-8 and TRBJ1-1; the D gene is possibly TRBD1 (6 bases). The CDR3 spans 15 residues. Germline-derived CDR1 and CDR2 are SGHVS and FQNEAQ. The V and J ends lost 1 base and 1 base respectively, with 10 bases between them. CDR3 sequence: CASSLDAGANTEAFF. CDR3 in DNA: TGTGCCAGCAGCTTAGACGCGGGGGCGAACACTGAAGCTTTCTTT.

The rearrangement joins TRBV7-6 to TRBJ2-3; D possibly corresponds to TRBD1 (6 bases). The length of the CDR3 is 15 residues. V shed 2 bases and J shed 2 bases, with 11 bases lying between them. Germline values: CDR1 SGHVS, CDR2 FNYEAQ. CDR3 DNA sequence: TGTGCCAGCAGCTTATCGACAGGTTTCACAGATACGCAGTATTTT. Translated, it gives CASSLSTGFTDTQYF.

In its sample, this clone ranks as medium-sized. CDR3 in amino acids: CASSTGQALYEQYF. The CDR3 coding sequence is TGTGCCAGCAGCACGGGACAGGCTCTATACGAGCAGTACTTC. The V gene is TRBV7-2, the J gene TRBJ2-7, with 8 nucleotides matching TRBD1. The ends lost 5 bases at V and 4 bases at J; junction bases unmatched: 7. The germline V gene has CDR1 SGHTA and CDR2 FQGNSA. This CDR3 contains 14 residues. Looking up the rest from reference TRBV7-2 and TRBJ2-7 gives the full variable domain: GAGVSQSPSNKVTEKGKDVELRCDPISGHTALYWYRQSLGQGLEFLIYFQGNSAPDKSGLPSDRFSAERTGGSVSTLTIQRTQQEDSAVYLCASSTGQALYEQYFGPGTRLTVT.

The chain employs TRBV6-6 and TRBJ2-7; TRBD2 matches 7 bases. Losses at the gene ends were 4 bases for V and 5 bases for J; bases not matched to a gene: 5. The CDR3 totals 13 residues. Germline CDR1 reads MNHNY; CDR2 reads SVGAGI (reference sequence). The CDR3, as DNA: TGTGCCAGCAGTTCGACTAGCCGGAACGAGCAGTACTTC. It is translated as CASSSTSRNEQYF.

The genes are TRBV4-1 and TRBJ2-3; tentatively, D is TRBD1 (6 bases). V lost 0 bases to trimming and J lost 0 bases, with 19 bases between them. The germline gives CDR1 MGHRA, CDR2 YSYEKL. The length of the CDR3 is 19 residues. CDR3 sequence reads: CASSQDPAPTGPSTDTQYF. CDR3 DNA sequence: TGCGCCAGCAGCCAAGATCCCGCCCCGACAGGACCTAGCACAGATACGCAGTATTTT.

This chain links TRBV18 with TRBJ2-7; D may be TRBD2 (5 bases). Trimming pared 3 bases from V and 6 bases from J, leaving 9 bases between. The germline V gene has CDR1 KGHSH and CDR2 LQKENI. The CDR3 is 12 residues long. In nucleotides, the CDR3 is TGTGCCAGCTCACCCCCCGAGGGCGAGCAGTACTTC. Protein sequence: CASSPPEGEQYF.

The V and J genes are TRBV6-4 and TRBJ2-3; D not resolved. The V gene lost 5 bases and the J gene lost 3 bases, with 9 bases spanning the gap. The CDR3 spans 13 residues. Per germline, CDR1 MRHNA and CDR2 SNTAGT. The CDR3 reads CASSLTSTDTQYF. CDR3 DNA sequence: TGTGCCAGCAGTCTGACTTCGACAGATACGCAGTATTTT.

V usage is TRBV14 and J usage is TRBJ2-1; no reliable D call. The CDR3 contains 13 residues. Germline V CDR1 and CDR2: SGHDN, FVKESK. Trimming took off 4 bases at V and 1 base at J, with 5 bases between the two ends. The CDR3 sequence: CASSPLSYNEQFF. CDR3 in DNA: TGTGCCAGCAGCCCGCTATCCTACAATGAGCAGTTCTTC.

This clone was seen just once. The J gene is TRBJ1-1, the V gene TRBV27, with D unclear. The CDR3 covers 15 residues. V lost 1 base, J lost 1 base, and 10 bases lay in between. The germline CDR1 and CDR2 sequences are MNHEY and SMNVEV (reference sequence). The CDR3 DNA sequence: TGTGCCAGCAGTTTATTTGGGAGTACGAACACTGAAGCTTTCTTT. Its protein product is CASSLFGSTNTEAFF.

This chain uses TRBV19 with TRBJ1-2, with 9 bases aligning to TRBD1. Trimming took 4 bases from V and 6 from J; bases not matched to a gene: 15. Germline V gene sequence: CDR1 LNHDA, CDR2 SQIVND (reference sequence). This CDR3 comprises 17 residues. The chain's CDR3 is CASSTTLTGGTVHGYTF. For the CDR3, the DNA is TGTGCCAGTAGTACGACTCTAACAGGGGGCACTGTTCATGGCTACACCTTC.

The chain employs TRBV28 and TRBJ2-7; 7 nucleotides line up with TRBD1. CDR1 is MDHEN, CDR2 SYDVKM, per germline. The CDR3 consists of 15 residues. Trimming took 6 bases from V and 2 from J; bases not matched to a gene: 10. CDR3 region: CASRSIGQAAYEQYF. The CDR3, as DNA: TGTGCCAGCAGGTCGATCGGACAGGCGGCCTACGAGCAGTACTTC.

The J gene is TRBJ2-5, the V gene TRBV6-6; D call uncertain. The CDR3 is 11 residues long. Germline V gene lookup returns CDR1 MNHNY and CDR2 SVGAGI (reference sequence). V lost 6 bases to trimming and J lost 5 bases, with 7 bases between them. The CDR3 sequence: CASSPRETQYF. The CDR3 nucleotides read TGTGCCAGCAGCCCCCGGGAGACCCAGTACTTC.

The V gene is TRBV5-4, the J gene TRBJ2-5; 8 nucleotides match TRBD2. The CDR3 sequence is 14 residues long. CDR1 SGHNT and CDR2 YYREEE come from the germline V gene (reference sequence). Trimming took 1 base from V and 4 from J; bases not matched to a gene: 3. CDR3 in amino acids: CASSLPAGGETQYF. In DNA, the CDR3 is TGTGCCAGCAGCTTGCCTGCGGGAGGAGAGACCCAGTACTTC.

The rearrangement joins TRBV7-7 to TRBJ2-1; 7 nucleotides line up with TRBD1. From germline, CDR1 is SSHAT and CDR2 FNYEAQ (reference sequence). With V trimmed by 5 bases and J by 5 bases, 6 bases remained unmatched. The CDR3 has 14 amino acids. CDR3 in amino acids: CASSPRGQNNEQFF. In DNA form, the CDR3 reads TGTGCCAGCAGCCCCCGGGGACAGAACAATGAGCAGTTCTTC.

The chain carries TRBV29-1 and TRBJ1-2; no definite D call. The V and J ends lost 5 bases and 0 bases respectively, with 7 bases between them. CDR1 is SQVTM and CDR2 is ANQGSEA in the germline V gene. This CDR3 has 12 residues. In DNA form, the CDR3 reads TGCAGCGTTACATCCCCTAACTATGGCTACACCTTC. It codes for CSVTSPNYGYTF.

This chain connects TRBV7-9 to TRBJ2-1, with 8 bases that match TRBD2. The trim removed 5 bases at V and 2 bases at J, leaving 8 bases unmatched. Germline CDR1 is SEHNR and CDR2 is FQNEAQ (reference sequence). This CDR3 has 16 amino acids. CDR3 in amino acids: CASSPGGGNPYNEQFF. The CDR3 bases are TGTGCCAGCAGCCCGGGGGGGGGCAACCCCTACAATGAGCAGTTCTTC.

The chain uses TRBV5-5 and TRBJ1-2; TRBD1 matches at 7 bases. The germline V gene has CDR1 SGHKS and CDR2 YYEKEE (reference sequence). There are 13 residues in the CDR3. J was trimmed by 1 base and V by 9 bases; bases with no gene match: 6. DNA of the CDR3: TGTGCCACCGCGGACAGGAATAACTATGGCTACACCTTC. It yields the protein CATADRNNYGYTF.

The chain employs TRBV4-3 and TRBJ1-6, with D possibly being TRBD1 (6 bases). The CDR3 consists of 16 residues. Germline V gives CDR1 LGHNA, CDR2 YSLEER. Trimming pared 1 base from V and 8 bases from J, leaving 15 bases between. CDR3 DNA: TGCGCCAGCAGCCAAGGGGGGCCAAGGGTACATTCACCCCTCCACTTT. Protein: CASSQGGPRVHSPLHF.